The sample holds a few counts of the clone carrying this T cell receptor (beta chain). Antigen: not known. This entry is derived from a study of CD8 T cells in ankylosing spondylitis. TCRdb recomputed calls from the 5' RACE reads with MiXCR, one row per CDR3 protein. There are 84,000 or so distinct CDR3 sequences in the sample; around 30% occur only once, and nearly 60% lies in the top ten. Study-wide findings and caveats: Significantly higher representation of disease-linked clones was reported for matched ankylosing spondylitis synovial fluid.

The CDR3 is 15 amino acids. V was pared by 2 bases and J by 3 bases, with 15 bases between. Per germline, CDR1 SGHRS and CDR2 YFSETQ. Sequencing used blood, either unsorted or a sorted T cell fraction (not recorded which). The chain employs TRBV5-1 and TRBJ2-7, with D possibly TRBD1 on 5 matching bases. The sequence derives from a male donor with ankylosing spondylitis or in good health (not recorded which). The CDR3 DNA follows: TGCGCCAGCAGCTTCATAGGGGCGATAGACTACGAGCAGTACTTC. This translates into CASSFIGAIDYEQYF.